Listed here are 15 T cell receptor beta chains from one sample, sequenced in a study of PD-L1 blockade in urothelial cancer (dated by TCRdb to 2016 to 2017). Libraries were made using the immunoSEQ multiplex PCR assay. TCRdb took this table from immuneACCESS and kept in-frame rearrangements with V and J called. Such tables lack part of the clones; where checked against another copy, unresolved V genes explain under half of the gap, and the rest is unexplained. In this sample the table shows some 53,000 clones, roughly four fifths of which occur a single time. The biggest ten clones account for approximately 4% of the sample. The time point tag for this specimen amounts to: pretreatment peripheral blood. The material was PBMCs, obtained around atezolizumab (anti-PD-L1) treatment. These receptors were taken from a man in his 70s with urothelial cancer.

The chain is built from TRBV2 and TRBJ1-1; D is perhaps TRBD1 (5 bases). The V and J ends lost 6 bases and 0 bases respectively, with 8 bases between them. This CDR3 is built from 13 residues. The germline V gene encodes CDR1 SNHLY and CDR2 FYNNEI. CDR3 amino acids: CASRGDLNTEAFF. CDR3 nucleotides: TGTGCCAGCAGAGGGGATTTGAACACTGAAGCTTTCTTT.

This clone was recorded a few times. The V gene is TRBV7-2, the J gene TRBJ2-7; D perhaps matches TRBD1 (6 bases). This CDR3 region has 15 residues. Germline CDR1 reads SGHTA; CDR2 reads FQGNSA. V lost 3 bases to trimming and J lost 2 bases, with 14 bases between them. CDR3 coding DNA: TGTGCCAGCAGCTTGGGGCAGGGGTTTACCTACGAGCAGTACTTC. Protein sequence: CASSLGQGFTYEQYF.

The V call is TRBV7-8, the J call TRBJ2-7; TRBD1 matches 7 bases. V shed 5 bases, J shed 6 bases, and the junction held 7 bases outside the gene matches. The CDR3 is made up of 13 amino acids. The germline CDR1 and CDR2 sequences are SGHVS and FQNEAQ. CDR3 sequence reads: CASSPATGTEQYF. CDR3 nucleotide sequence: TGTGCCAGCAGCCCTGCGACAGGGACCGAGCAGTACTTC.

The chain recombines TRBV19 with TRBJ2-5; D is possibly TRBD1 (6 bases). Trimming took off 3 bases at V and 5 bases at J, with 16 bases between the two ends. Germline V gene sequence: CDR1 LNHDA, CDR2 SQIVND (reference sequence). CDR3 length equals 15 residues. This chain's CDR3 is CASSMGWGRKETQYF. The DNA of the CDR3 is TGTGCCAGTAGTATGGGGTGGGGGCGGAAGGAGACCCAGTACTTC.

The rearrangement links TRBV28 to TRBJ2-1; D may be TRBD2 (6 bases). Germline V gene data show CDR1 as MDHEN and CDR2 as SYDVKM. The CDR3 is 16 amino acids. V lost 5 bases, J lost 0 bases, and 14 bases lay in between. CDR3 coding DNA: TGTGCCAGCAGTCCCTCACTAGCCGGCTCCTACAATGAGCAGTTCTTC. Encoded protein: CASSPSLAGSYNEQFF. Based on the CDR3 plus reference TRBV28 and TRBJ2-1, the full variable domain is DVKVTQSSRYLVKRTGEKVFLECVQDMDHENMFWYRQDPGLGLRLIYFSYDVKMKEKGDIPEGYSVSREKKERFSLILESASTNQTSMYLCASSPSLAGSYNEQFFGPGTRLTVL.

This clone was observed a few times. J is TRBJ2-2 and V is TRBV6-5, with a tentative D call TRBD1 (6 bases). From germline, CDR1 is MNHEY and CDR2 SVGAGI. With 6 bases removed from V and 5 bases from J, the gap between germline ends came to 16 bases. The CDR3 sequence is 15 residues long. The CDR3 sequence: CASSSGTPGTGELFF. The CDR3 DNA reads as TGTGCCAGCAGCTCCGGGACACCTGGGACCGGGGAGCTGTTTTTT.

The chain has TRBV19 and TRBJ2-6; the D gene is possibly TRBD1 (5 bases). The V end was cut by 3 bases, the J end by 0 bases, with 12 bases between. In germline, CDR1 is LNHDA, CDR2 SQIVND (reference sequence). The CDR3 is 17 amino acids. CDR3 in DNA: TGTGCCAGTAGTATCCAGGGTTCCCTCTCTGGGGCCAACGTCCTGACTTTC. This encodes CASSIQGSLSGANVLTF.

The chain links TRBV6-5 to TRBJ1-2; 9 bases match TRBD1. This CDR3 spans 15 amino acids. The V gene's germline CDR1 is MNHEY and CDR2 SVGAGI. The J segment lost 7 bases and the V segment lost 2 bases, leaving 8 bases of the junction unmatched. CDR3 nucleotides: TGTGCCAGCAGTTACGAGGGACAGGGACCCACTGGCTACACCTTC. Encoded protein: CASSYEGQGPTGYTF.

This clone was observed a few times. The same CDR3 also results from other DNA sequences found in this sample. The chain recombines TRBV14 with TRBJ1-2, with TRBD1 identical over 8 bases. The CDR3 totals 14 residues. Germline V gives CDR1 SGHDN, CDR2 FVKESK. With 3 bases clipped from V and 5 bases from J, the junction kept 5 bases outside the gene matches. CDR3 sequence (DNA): TGTGCCAGCAGCCAGGGGACAGGACCTTATGGCTACACCTTC. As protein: CASSQGTGPYGYTF.

CDR3 in DNA: TGTGCCAGCAGCCGGGTCGGACAGGGATACGAGCAGTACTTC. It is translated as CASSRVGQGYEQYF. The chain links TRBV11-2 to TRBJ2-7; 8 bases match TRBD1. Germline CDR1 reads SGHAT; CDR2 reads FQNNGV. The CDR3 consists of 14 residues. V dropped 5 bases and J dropped 4; count of bases not matched to a gene: 7.

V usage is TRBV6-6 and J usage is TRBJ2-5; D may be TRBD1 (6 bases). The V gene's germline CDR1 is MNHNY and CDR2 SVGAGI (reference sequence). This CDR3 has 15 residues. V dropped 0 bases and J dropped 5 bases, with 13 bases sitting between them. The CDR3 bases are TGTGCCAGCAGTTACTCGACAGGTTCTGGGGAGACCCAGTACTTC. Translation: CASSYSTGSGETQYF.

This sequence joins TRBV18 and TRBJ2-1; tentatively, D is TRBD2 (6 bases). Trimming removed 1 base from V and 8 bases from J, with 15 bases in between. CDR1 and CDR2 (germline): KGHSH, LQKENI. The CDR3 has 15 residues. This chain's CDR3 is CASSPQAGLRDEQFF. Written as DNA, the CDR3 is TGTGCCAGCTCACCACAGGCGGGACTGAGGGATGAGCAGTTCTTC. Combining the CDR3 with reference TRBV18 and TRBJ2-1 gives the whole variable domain NAGVMQNPRHLVRRRGQEARLRCSPMKGHSHVYWYRQLPEEGLKFMVYLQKENIIDESGMPKERFSAEFPKEGPSILRIQQVVRGDSAAYFCASSPQAGLRDEQFFGPGTRLTVL.

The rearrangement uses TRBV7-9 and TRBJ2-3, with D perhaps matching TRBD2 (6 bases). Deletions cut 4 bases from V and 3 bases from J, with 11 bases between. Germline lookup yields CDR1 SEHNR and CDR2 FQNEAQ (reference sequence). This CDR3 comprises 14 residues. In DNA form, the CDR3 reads TGTGCCAGCAGCTCGGGGACTCGAACAGATACGCAGTATTTT. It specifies CASSSGTRTDTQYF.

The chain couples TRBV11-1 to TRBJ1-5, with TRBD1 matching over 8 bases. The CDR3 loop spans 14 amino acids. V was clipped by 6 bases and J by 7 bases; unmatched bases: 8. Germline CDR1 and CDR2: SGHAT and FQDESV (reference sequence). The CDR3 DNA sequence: TGTGCCAGCAGTCGGACAGGGTTCGGCCAGCCCCAGCATTTT. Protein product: CASSRTGFGQPQHF.

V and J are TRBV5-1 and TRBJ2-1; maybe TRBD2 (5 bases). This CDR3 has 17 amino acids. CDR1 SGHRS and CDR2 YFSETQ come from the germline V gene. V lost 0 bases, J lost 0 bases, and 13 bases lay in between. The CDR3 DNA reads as TGCGCCAGCAGCTTGGGCCCGACTACGAGCTCCTACAATGAGCAGTTCTTC. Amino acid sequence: CASSLGPTTSSYNEQFF. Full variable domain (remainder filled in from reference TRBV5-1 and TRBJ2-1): KAGVTQTPRYLIKTRGQQVTLSCSPISGHRSVSWYQQTPGQGLQFLFEYFSETQRNKGNFPGRFSGRQFSNSRSEMNVSTLELGDSALYLCASSLGPTTSSYNEQFFGPGTRLTVL.